The T cell receptor (beta chain) described here comes from a study of T cell repertoires in cytomegalovirus infection. Study in general: Based on public TCR beta signatures, there were indications of CMV infection and of a matching HLA type.

CDR1 MNHNY and CDR2 SVGAGI come from the germline V gene (reference sequence). V shed 1 base and J 3 bases; nucleotides not matched to a gene: 1. This CDR3 contains 16 residues. TCRdb ran MiXCR on the reads and lists one entry per CDR3 protein. The table records approximately 250,000 distinct CDR3 sequences, approximately 9% of them present only once. Findings and limits, study-wide: HLA-C-restricted, CMV-specific TCR beta clonotypes were dominant ex vivo.

This clonotype was counted at least ten times. Its antigen remains unknown. The chain couples TRBV6-6 to TRBJ2-5, with TRBD2 matching over 14 bases. Material: PBMCs. This TCR derives from a human donor in good health (CMV status not recorded). Some clones in this sample may be carry-over from other donors' samples. For the CDR3, the DNA is TGTGCCAGCAGTTACTGGGGACTAGCGGGGGAAGAGACCCAGTACTTC. Translating it yields CASSYWGLAGEETQYF.